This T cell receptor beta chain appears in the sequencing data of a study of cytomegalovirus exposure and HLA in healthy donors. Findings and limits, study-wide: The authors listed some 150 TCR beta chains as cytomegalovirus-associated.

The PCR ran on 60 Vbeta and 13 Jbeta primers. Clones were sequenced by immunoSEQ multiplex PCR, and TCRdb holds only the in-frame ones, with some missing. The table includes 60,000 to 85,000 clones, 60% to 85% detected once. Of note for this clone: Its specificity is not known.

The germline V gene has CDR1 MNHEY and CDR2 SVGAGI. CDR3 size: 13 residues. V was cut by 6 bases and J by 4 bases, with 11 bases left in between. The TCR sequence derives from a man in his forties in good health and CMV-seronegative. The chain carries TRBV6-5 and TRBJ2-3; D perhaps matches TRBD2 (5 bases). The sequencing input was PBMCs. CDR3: CASRETGADTQYF. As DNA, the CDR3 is TGTGCCAGCAGAGAAACCGGGGCAGATACGCAGTATTTT.